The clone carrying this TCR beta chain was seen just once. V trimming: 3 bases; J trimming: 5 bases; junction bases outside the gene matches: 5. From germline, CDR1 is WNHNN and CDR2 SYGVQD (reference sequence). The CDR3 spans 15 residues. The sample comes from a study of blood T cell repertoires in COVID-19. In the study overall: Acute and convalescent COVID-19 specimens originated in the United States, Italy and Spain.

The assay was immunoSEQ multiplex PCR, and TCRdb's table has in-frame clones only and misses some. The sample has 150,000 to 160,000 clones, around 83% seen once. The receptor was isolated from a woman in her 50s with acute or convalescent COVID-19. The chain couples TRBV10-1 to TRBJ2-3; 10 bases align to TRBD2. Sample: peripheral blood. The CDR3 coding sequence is TGCGCCAGCAGTGAAAGGTCTAGCGGGGGAGATACGCAGTATTTT. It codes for CASSERSSGGDTQYF.